This T cell receptor beta chain appears in the sequencing data of a study of cytomegalovirus exposure and HLA in healthy donors (dated by TCRdb to about 2017). Broadly, across the study: An earlier analysis of about 560 of the donors reported approximately 280 Gb of sequence data and 95 million to 140 million unique TCR beta sequences obtained from roughly 170 million T cells. Typing coverage differed by locus: A, B, C, DRB1 and DQB1 were typed in about 629-630 donors, DQA1 in about 560, DPA1 in around 580, and DPB1 in approximately 450. Donor age, sex, ethnicity and CMV serostatus were compiled together with the repertoire data. Besides the first cohort of hundreds of subjects, a separate validation cohort made up of roughly 120 different subjects was used. Across approximately 400 genotyped donors of the cohort, an average of roughly 250,000 unique TCR beta nucleotide sequences per donor were sequenced, and around 19% of those sequences were non-productive. Several DR-DQ haplotypes were handled as single units for association and clustering because linkage in the cohort was strong. Rather than using new phenotypic data, the later analysis identified candidate immune exposures from TCR beta sequences and from how often those sequences occurred across donors. A later analysis re-examined previously published TCR beta repertoires from hundreds of donors and added high-resolution HLA genotyping to investigate patterns of TCR occurrence. The study aimed to test whether signatures of past pathogen exposure could be identified by cataloging public T cell receptors. To predict cytomegalovirus infection status, the study combined high-throughput TCR immunosequencing, statistical association of individual TCRs with disease status, and machine learning. To decide whether each TCR beta V gene segment behaved as functional or pseudogenic, an earlier analysis of 587 of the donors relied on high-throughput TCR beta sequencing. Genome-wide SNP genotypes for about 65% of the 666 donors were used in a later genetic analysis, which treated that subset as a discovery cohort. Both class I and class II loci were covered by HLA typing, at four-digit resolution. Every repertoire in the discovery cohort had been generated on one and the same sequencing platform. The study profiled the T cell repertoires of 500 to 800 subjects by immunosequencing and related them to cytomegalovirus serostatus. Of the 300 to 500 genotyped donors, approximately 80% were placed in the genetic ancestry cluster associated with self-reported Caucasian donors. An early release covering roughly 600 HLA-typed donors comprised approximately 290 gigabases of sequencing data and around 86 million unique TCR sequences.

The junction carries 9 bases between V and J, which are trimmed by 5 bases and 4 bases respectively. The CDR3 starts with the cysteine, ends with the phenylalanine, and has 13 residues. The DNA shown is the 39-base CDR3, in frame from base 1. Via the germline V gene, CDR1 is MNHNS and CDR2 SASEGT. The library relied on the immunoSEQ multiplex PCR assay. The multiplex PCR relied on a mix of 60 forward primers for TCR Vbeta segments and 13 reverse primers for TCR Jbeta segments. A multiplex PCR assay on genomic DNA amplified the CDR3 region of rearranged TCR beta genes. The amplified TCR beta libraries were sequenced on the Illumina HiSeq System as 87-base-pair reads. As for the original processing: A later analysis counted approximately 74 million unique TCR beta chains across the 600 to 850 repertoires, and 10 million to 11 million of these chains were shared by at least two donors. Raw reads were error-corrected and collapsed into unique sequences by a nearest-neighbor algorithm in which closely related sequences were merged to remove PCR and sequencing errors. To assign V, D and J gene segments, CDR3 sequences were aligned to IMGT reference sequences. For a sequence to be retained, a match of at least six nucleotides was required to both a V gene segment and a J gene segment. A rearrangement was called productive if the CDR3 had no stop codons and remained in frame with V and J, and every other rearrangement was called non-productive. CDR3 was defined by IMGT convention, running from the second conserved V-encoded cysteine to the conserved J-encoded phenylalanine. The earlier analysis of about 560 of the donors excluded any sequence lacking an unambiguous match to a single V gene segment. In an earlier analysis of 450 to 700 of the donors, V segments were called functional above 56.7% productive rearrangements and were called segregating when the between-donor standard deviation exceeded 5%. A statistical classification framework was built to diagnose cytomegalovirus status from the catalog of TCR beta chain sequences. A later analysis assigned V and J genes by comparing TCR nucleotide sequences with IMGT/GENE-DB human TR gene sequences. In a later analysis, CDR3 sequences and most-parsimonious VDJ recombination scenarios were assigned using the TCRdist pipeline. A later analysis defined each TCR beta chain by its CDR3 amino acid sequence plus V-gene family, and excluded reads lacking a unique V-gene family. In a later analysis, 450 to 600 highly shared, low-generation-probability nucleotide sequences were removed to address suspected cross-contamination and a sequencing artifact. For each public chain, a later analysis derived a clonal expansion index from normalized ranks of inferred template counts within each repertoire. In a later analysis, generation probabilities were computed using a VDJ recombination model fitted to out-of-frame rearrangements, and the results were checked against IGoR. A later analysis scored TCR-TCR, TCR-HLA and TCR-CMV co-occurrence with hypergeometric tests, applying a repertoire-size bias correction to TCR pairs. To estimate false discovery rates, a later analysis permuted the HLA or CMV assignments 20 times. In a later analysis, co-occurring TCRs were grouped using DBSCAN, with TCRdist sequence similarity added in when clustering inside HLA-allele-positive subsets. Co-occurrence clustering excluded repertoires with fewer than 30,000 or more than 120,000 public chains, plus five with anomalous nucleotide sharing. Sourced from immuneACCESS, this table was stored by TCRdb with only in-frame sequences that have V and J called. A share of the clones is absent; for the studies checked, an unresolved V gene accounts for under half, and the remainder has no known explanation. Clone size and V and J calls were adopted from that table, with D and trimming inferred from the DNA. The sample table records roughly 150,000 clones; around 73% of these occur just once. The ten largest clones capture 5.4% of the sample.

Results and caveats for the whole study, not just this receptor: A later genetic analysis reported fewer N-insertions in productive TCRs among donors in an Asian-associated ancestry cluster than the roughly 670-donor mean. The 87-base-pair reads could not distinguish some IMGT-functional V segments, including TRBV6-2 and TRBV6-3, so those segments were excluded. For the cohort, immune exposure information was limited to CMV serostatus. Sequencing depth was assumed to be roughly uniform across donors in the presence/absence analyses, though that assumption may not hold. A later analysis associated about 18,000 TCR beta sequences with specific HLA alleles at a false discovery rate of 0.05. Correlated functional status among segregating V segments might be attributable to linkage disequilibrium, but an unknown experimental factor could not be ruled out. A group of highly shared sequence variants was considered likely to be a technical artifact of the sequencing pipeline. In vitro tests confirmed that a few of the cytomegalovirus-associated TCR beta chains recognize cytomegalovirus antigens. Most TCR sequences were seen in very few donors, while some public TCRs were found in many individuals. It was suggested by the authors that the approach could potentially be generalized to other disease states and immunological phenotypes. Compared with equally common non-associated chains, HLA-associated TCR beta chains in a later analysis were more clonally expanded and had lower generation probabilities. A further reported finding was that TCR beta sequences accurately predicted the HLA-A and HLA-B alleles for most subjects in the first cohort. According to a later analysis, TCR association rates differed among HLA loci, with DRB1 alleles showing the most associated TCRs and HLA-C alleles showing the fewest. An association between a missense DCLRE1C variant and V-gene and J-gene trimming of TCR beta chains was found in a later genetic analysis and replicated in an independent cohort. Several of the top co-occurrence clusters appeared to be linked to parvovirus B19, influenza, CMV and Epstein-Barr virus, according to a later analysis. In an earlier analysis of about 600 of the donors, most TCR beta V segments appeared in productive rearrangements about 87% or about 30% of the time, broadly matching IMGT annotations. In this cohort, only TCR beta chains were sequenced, and detectable features were limited by the absence of alpha or paired-chain data. The classifier was reported to diagnose cytomegalovirus status with high specificity and sensitivity in both the original and validation cohorts. Because HLA typing was unavailable for some donors at each locus, only the typed subset was used in association tests. When HLA alleles, especially DR and DQ, strongly co-occurred, attributing TCR associations to individual alleles was difficult. About 15 rarely observed V segments, including chromosome 9 orphons, were excluded from the earlier analysis of approximately 500 of the donors because counts were too low. Most CMV-associated TCR beta chains appeared to be HLA-restricted in a later analysis, and the HLA associations seemed to be driven largely by CMV exposure. The study gave a list of 150 to 200 TCR beta chains associated with cytomegalovirus.

The cohort comprised several hundred healthy bone marrow donors. At the time of sampling, all cohort members were nominally healthy, though unrecorded immune exposures were likely present. The donor tested CMV seropositive and was one of the 289 seropositive cohort members. Every donor gave a peripheral blood sample, and the peripheral blood mononuclear cells from that sample were used for TCR beta sequencing. Genomic DNA was extracted from the blood cell samples with the Qiagen DNeasy Blood Extraction Kit. In the case of this clone: This receptor's antigen is unknown. Base quality data are lacking; no much larger clone is found one base away.

The sample consisted of PBMCs. The chain was built from TRBV6-1 and TRBJ1-3; no confident D gene assignment can be made. The clonotype originates from a woman between 18 and 29 years old in good health and CMV-seropositive. The CDR3 region has the sequence CASSLYRGNTIYF. The DNA is as follows: TGTGCCAGCAGTTTATATCGGGGAAACACCATATATTTT.